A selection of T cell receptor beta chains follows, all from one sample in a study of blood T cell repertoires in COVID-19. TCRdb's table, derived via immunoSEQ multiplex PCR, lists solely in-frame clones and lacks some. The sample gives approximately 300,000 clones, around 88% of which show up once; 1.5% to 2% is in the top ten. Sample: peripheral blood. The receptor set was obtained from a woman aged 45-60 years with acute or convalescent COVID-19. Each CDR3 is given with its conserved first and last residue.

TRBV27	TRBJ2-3	CASSLGLLAVSTDTQYF
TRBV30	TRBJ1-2	CAWSQQGGEGYTF
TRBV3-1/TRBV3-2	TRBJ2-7	CASSQGGPRERGPPPYEQYF
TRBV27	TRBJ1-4	CASSHEGHEKLFF
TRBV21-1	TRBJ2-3	CATGTSGYSTDTQYF
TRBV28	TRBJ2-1	CASSSLAGGRSYNEQFF
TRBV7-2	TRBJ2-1	CASSPGGPGSDEQFF
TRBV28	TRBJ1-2	CASSFGGSGYGYTF
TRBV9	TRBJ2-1	CASSLQLAGYNEQFF
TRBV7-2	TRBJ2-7	CASSQQTGGSYEQYF
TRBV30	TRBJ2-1	CACREGADSYNEQFF
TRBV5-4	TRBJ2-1	CASSLDGGNSYNEQFF
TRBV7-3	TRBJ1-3	CASSLTRESSGNTIYF
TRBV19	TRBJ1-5	CASSMRNQPQHF
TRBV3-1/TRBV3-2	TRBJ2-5	CASSQTPPWNRETQYF
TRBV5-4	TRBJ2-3	CASSTTTGTLTDTQYF
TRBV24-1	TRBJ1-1	CATSDLLQGRAFF
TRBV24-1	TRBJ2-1	CATSDPGTGVYNEQFF
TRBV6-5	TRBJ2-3	CASSYSSGNRADTQYF
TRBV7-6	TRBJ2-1	CASSTPHRGGHNEQFF
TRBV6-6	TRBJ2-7	CATRRTSGRGYEQYF
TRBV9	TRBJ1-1	CASSAPGQGAENTEAFF
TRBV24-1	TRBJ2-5	CATSGTGRGETQYF
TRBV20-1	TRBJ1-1	CSASFLGQEVMNTEAFF
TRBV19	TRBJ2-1	CASSRREHEDEQFF
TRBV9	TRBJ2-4	CASSVAGTKNIQYF
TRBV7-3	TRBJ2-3	CASSFAGLKDTQYF
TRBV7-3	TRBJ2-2	CASSLNTGWAGELFF
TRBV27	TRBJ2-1	CASSLSGQYNEQFF
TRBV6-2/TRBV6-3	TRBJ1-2	CASSYLRDGYTF
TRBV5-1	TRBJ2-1	CASSLAPVAAVGNEQFF